The following is a TCR beta chain sequence with its context. This specimen belongs to a study of blood T cell repertoires in COVID-19. Study details: T cells, B-cell-depleted T cells, or PBMCs supplied cDNA or gDNA.

Authors' data handling: Cell counts per sample came from amplifying reference gene primers. Generated by immunoSEQ multiplex PCR, the TCRdb table keeps only in-frame clones and is missing some. V and J calls and clone size are as listed in that table; D and trimming were resolved from the DNA. The sample contains roughly 220,000 clones, about 86% of which appear only once. The V end lost 5 bases, the J end lost 0 bases, and 16 bases lay between the germline ends. Germline V gene lookup returns CDR1 MDHEN and CDR2 SYDVKM. The CDR3 runs 16 residues. The TCR sequence derives from an older woman with acute or convalescent COVID-19. The chain recombines TRBV28 with TRBJ1-2, with D unresolved. The sample was peripheral blood. CDR3 loop: CASSEQTVRANYGYTF. The CDR3 region has the DNA TGTGCCAGCAGTGAGCAAACAGTGAGGGCTAACTATGGCTACACCTTC.